This is a list of T cell receptor beta chains from one sample in a study of blood T cell repertoires in COVID-19. Some clones are missing from TCRdb's copy, which holds only in-frame ones; the method was immunoSEQ multiplex PCR. Of roughly 30,000 clones in the sample, around 80% are singletons; the top ten hold about 7.9%. The sequencing sample was made of peripheral blood. The receptors were sampled from a woman in her fifties or sixties with acute or convalescent COVID-19. CDR3s include the opening cysteine and the closing phenylalanine or tryptophan. The order of the fields is J gene, V gene, clone size, D gene, CDR3 protein, CDR3 DNA. A D gene is named only where the DNA matches it firmly. Clone size is given for some rows only: seen once, a few or many times, or a class if the clone is expanded.

>TRBJ1-4|TRBV7-8|.|.
CASSTRGSRTLEKLFF
TGTGCCAGCAGCACCCGGGGGAGTAGGACACTTGAAAAACTGTTTTTT
>TRBJ2-5|TRBV5-1|.|.
CASSLSGGQSETQYF
TGCGCCAGCAGCTTAAGCGGGGGACAGTCTGAGACCCAGTACTTC
>TRBJ2-2|TRBV19|.|.
CASSITFQLNTGELFF
TGTGCCAGTAGTATCACCTTCCAGTTGAACACCGGGGAGCTGTTTTTT
>TRBJ1-5|TRBV29-1|.|.
CSVQISNQPQHF
TGCAGCGTTCAGATTAGCAATCAGCCCCAGCATTTT
>TRBJ2-7|TRBV18|.|.
CASSPGGYEQYF
TGTGCCAGCTCACCCGGGGGCTACGAGCAGTACTTC
>TRBJ1-1|TRBV29-1|.|.
CSVEGGDWGESNTEAFF
TGCAGCGTTGAAGGTGGGGATTGGGGGGAGTCCAACACTGAAGCTTTCTTT
>TRBJ2-5|TRBV18|.|.
CASSPPGGETQYF
TGTGCCAGCTCACCCCCCGGGGGAGAGACCCAGTACTTC
>TRBJ2-5|TRBV5-1|.|.
CASRTTPPGETQYF
TGCGCCAGCAGGACGACCCCGCCGGGAGAGACCCAGTACTTC
>TRBJ1-4|TRBV27|.|.
CASSVSATNEKLFF
TGTGCCAGCAGCGTCAGTGCAACTAATGAAAAACTGTTTTTT
>TRBJ1-2|TRBV7-9|.|.
CASSLEGYGYTF
TGTGCCAGCAGCCTGGAGGGGTATGGCTACACCTTC
>TRBJ1-5|TRBV12-3/TRBV12-4|few|.
CASSLQGPQHF
TGTGCCAGCAGTTTACAGGGGCCCCAGCATTTT
>TRBJ1-4|TRBV19|.|.
CASSMDSLNEKLFF
TGTGCCAGTAGTATGGACAGCCTAAATGAAAAACTGTTTTTT
>TRBJ1-3|TRBV19|.|TRBD1
CASGNWDSGNTIYF
TGTGCCAGCGGTAACTGGGACAGTGGAAACACCATATATTTT
>TRBJ2-5|TRBV9|.|.
CASSVEGAMGETQYF
TGTGCCAGCAGCGTAGAGGGAGCGATGGGGGAGACCCAGTACTTC
>TRBJ2-5|TRBV7-9|.|TRBD2
CASSSLRSGAVQETQYF
TGTGCCAGCAGCTCCCTCCGTAGCGGGGCCGTTCAAGAGACCCAGTACTTC
>TRBJ2-1|TRBV3-1/TRBV3-2|once|.
CASSQDSFTSINEQFF
TGTGCCAGCAGCCAAGATTCGTTTACTAGCATCAATGAGCAGTTCTTC
>TRBJ1-5|TRBV6-5|.|TRBD1
CASSSDRVQPQHF
TGTGCCAGCAGTTCAGACAGGGTGCAGCCCCAGCATTTT
>TRBJ1-6|TRBV5-6|.|TRBD1
CASSLRQGFMDSPLHF
TGTGCCAGCAGCTTGAGACAGGGCTTTATGGATTCACCCCTCCACTTT
>TRBJ1-4|TRBV30|.|TRBD1
CAWRIRGQGNEKLFF
TGTGCCTGGAGAATAAGGGGACAGGGAAATGAAAAACTGTTTTTT
>TRBJ1-5|TRBV11-2|.|.
CASSLNLNQPQHF
TGTGCCAGCAGCTTAAACCTAAATCAGCCCCAGCATTTT
>TRBJ2-5|TRBV4-1|.|.
CASSRGGGDQETQYF
TGCGCCAGCAGCCGGGGAGGGGGTGATCAAGAGACCCAGTACTTC
>TRBJ1-3|TRBV4-1|.|.
CASSRGFVDSGNTIYF
TGCGCCAGCAGCCGAGGGTTCGTTGACTCTGGAAACACCATATATTTT
>TRBJ2-7|TRBV6-5|few|.
CASSYSREQKQYF
TGTGCCAGCAGTTACTCGAGGGAGCAAAAGCAGTACTTC
>TRBJ2-2|TRBV3-1/TRBV3-2|.|.
CASSQDLGGPNTGELFF
TGTGCCAGCAGCCAAGATTTAGGAGGGCCGAACACCGGGGAGCTGTTTTTT
>TRBJ2-2|TRBV19|.|TRBD1
CASSTGTGTGELFF
TGTGCCAGTAGTACCGGGACAGGGACCGGGGAGCTGTTTTTT
>TRBJ1-2|TRBV2|once|.
CASSDLQASYGYTF
TGTGCCAGCAGTGACCTGCAGGCTTCCTATGGCTACACCTTC
>TRBJ2-3|TRBV5-1|.|.
CASSLLGLSTDTQYF
TGCGCCAGCAGCTTACTGGGACTGAGCACAGATACGCAGTATTTT
>TRBJ1-3|TRBV19|few|TRBD1
CASSILRDRVPSGNTIYF
TGTGCCAGTAGTATACTCCGGGACAGGGTCCCCTCTGGAAACACCATATATTTT
>TRBJ2-7|TRBV15|few|.
CATSRVGGGSNEQYF
TGTGCCACCAGCAGAGTCGGGGGTGGGAGCAACGAGCAGTACTTC
>TRBJ1-2|TRBV7-9|.|.
CASSLGGGSGYTF
TGTGCCAGCAGCTTAGGGGGAGGGTCTGGCTACACCTTC
>TRBJ2-7|TRBV14|.|TRBD2
CASSQENSGGYEQYF
TGTGCCAGCAGCCAAGAAAACAGCGGGGGCTACGAGCAGTACTTC
>TRBJ2-1|TRBV6-6|.|.
CASSVGQYEQFF
TGTGCCAGCAGTGTCGGACAGTATGAGCAGTTCTTC
>TRBJ2-3|TRBV29-1|once|TRBD1
CSVEDPWSRGLTDTQYF
TGCAGCGTTGAAGATCCGTGGTCCAGGGGGCTTACAGATACGCAGTATTTT
>TRBJ2-3|TRBV5-1|.|.
CASSLRGADSDTQYF
TGCGCCAGCAGCTTACGGGGGGCGGACTCAGATACGCAGTATTTT
>TRBJ2-5|TRBV2|once|TRBD2
CASSEGLAGGQETQYF
TGTGCCAGCAGTGAAGGACTAGCGGGGGGGCAAGAGACCCAGTACTTC
>TRBJ1-5|TRBV11-2|once|.
CASSFSGNQPQHF
TGTGCCAGCAGCTTCTCCGGGAATCAGCCCCAGCATTTT
>TRBJ1-5|TRBV7-2|.|.
CASSVTLSQPQHF
TGTGCCAGCAGCGTGACATTGAGTCAGCCCCAGCATTTT
>TRBJ1-1|TRBV6-2/TRBV6-3|.|.
CASSLGRGEAFF
TGTGCCAGCAGCCTCGGAAGGGGAGAAGCTTTCTTT
>TRBJ2-1|TRBV28|.|.
CASSVQGPGSYNEQFF
TGTGCCAGCAGTGTACAGGGCCCCGGCTCCTACAATGAGCAGTTCTTC
>TRBJ2-3|TRBV18|.|TRBD2
CASSPGLAGTDTQYF
TGTGCCAGCTCACCAGGACTAGCGGGCACAGATACGCAGTATTTT
>TRBJ2-2|TRBV4-2|few|TRBD2
CASSLGTSAPPAPGGELFF
TGTGCCAGCAGCCTCGGGACTAGCGCCCCCCCCGCGCCGGGCGGGGAGCTGTTTTTT
>TRBJ2-2|TRBV7-8|.|TRBD2
CASSIRTSGGTGELFF
TGTGCCAGCAGCATACGGACTAGCGGGGGCACCGGGGAGCTGTTTTTT
>TRBJ1-1|TRBV5-4|.|.
CASSIGSGGTEAFF
TGTGCCAGCAGCATCGGGTCCGGGGGCACTGAAGCTTTCTTT
>TRBJ2-3|TRBV10-3|.|.
CAISESQKTDTQYF
TGTGCCATCAGTGAGTCCCAGAAGACAGATACGCAGTATTTT
>TRBJ1-1|TRBV30|.|TRBD1
CAWSRQGDTEAFF
TGTGCCTGGAGTAGACAGGGGGACACTGAAGCTTTCTTT
>TRBJ2-7|TRBV7-8|.|TRBD2
CASSFLVGGIHEQYF
TGTGCCAGCAGCTTCCTTGTGGGAGGGATCCACGAGCAGTACTTC
>TRBJ2-5|TRBV29-1|.|.
CSVEDPSSGETQYF
TGCAGCGTTGAAGACCCCTCTAGTGGAGAGACCCAGTACTTC
>TRBJ1-1|TRBV18|.|.
CASSPRTGDLNTEAFF
TGTGCCAGCTCACCACGAACAGGAGATTTGAACACTGAAGCTTTCTTT
>TRBJ2-6|TRBV30|.|.
CAWSRVTGANVLTF
TGTGCCTGGAGTCGGGTCACTGGGGCCAACGTCCTGACTTTC
>TRBJ2-7|TRBV6-1|.|.
CASSEVPSRGEQYF
TGTGCCAGCAGTGAAGTACCCAGCCGGGGCGAGCAGTACTTC
>TRBJ2-5|TRBV18|.|.
CASSAGTTQETQYF
TGTGCCAGCTCTGCCGGGACAACCCAAGAGACCCAGTACTTC
>TRBJ1-1|TRBV7-2|few|TRBD1
CASSSMSLGTGGTEAFF
TGTGCCAGCAGCTCGATGAGCTTAGGGACAGGGGGCACTGAAGCTTTCTTT
>TRBJ1-5|TRBV2|.|.
CASSPQENQPQHF
TGTGCCAGCAGTCCACAGGAGAATCAGCCCCAGCATTTT
>TRBJ1-5|TRBV5-1|.|.
CASSFDSLNQPQHF
TGCGCCAGCAGCTTCGACAGCCTCAATCAGCCCCAGCATTTT
>TRBJ2-1|TRBV28|.|.
CASSLHRDEGGNEQFF
TGTGCCAGCAGTTTACACAGGGATGAAGGGGGCAATGAGCAGTTCTTC
>TRBJ1-5|TRBV4-2|.|.
CASSQHRDSNQPQHF
TGTGCCAGCAGCCAACACAGGGATAGCAATCAGCCCCAGCATTTT